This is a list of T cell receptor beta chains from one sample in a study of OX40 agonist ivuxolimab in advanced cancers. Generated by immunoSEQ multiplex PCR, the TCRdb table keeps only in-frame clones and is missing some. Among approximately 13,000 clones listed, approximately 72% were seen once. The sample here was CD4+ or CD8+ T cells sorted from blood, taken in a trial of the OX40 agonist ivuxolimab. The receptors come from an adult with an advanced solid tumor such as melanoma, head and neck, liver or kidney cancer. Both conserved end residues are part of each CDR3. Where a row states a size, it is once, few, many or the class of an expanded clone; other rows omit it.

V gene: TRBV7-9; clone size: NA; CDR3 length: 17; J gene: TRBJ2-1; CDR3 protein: CASSLAPDRFLYNEQFF
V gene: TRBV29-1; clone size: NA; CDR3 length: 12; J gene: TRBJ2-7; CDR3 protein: CSVAAQGYEQYF
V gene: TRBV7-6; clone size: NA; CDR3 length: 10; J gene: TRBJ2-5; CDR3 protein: CASSGLTQYF
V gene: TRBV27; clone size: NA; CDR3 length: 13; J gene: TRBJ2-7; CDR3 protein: CASSYTGGWEQYF
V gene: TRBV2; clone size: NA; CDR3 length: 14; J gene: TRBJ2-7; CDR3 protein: CASRELAGAYEQYF
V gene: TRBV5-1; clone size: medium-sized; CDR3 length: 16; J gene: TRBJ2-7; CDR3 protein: CASSLTPASASYEQYF
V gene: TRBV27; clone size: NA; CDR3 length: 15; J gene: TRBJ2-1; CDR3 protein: CASSGGLAGVDEQFF
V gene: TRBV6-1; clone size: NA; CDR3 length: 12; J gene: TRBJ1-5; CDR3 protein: CASQGGFVAQHF
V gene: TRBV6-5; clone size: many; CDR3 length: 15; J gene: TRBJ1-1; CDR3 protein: CASTSKQPGNTEAFF
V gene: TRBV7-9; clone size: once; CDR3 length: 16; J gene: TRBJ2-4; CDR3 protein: CASSLNSGLAKNIQYF
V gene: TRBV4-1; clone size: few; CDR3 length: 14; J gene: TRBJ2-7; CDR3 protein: CASSQVARGYEQYF
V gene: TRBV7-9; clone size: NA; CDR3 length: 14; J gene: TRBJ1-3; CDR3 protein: CASSLTDSGNTIYF
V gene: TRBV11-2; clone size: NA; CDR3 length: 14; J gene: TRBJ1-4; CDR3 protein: CASRSHPDNEKLFF
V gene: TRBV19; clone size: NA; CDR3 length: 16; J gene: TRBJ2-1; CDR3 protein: CASSGTSGPPANEQFF
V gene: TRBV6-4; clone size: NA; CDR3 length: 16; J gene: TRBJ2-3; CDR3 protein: CASSDGTSGGTDTQYF
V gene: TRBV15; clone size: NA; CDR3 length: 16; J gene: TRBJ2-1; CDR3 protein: CATSREWGGLHNEQFF
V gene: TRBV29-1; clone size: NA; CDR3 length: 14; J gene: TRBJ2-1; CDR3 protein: CSVPLGQAANEQFF
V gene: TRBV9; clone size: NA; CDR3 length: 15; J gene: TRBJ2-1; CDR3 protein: CASRDSGSSYNEQFF
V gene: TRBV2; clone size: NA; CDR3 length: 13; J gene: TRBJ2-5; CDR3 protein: CASSDKPLETQYF
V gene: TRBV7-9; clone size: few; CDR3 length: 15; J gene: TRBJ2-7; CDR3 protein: CASSPPLAPAYEQYF
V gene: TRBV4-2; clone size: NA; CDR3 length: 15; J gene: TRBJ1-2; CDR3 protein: CASSFPDRARYGYTF
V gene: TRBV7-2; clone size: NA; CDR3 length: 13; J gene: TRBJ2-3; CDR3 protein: CASSEGGTDTQYF
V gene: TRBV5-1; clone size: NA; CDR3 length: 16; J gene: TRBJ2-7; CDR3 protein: CASSSNGLAVTYEQYF
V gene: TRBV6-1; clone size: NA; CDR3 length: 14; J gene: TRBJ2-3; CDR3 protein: CASRTPLGTDTQYF
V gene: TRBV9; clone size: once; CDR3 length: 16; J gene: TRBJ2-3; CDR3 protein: CASSVAPGATTDTQYF
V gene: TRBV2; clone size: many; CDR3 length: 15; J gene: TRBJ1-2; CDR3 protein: CASSERQTGPYGYTF
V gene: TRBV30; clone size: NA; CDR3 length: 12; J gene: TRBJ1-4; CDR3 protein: CAWSRLGEKLFF
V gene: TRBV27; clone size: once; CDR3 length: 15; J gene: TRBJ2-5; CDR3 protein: CASSPGWGTQETQYF
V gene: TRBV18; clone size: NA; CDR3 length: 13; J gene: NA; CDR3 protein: CASSRTGVYEQYF
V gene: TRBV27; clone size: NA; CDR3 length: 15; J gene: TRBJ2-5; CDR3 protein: CASSARDRGRETQYF
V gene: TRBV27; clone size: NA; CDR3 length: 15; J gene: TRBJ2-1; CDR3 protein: CASTDRTHSYNEQFF
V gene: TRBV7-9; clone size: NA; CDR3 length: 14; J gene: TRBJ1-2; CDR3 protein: CASSLGTGEAGYTF
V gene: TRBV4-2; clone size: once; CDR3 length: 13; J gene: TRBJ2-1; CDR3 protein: CASSQAPGTEQFF
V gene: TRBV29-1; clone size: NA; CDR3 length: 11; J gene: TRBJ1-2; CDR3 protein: CSDAHTYGYTF
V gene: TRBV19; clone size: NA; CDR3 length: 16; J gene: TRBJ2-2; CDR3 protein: CASGGAGHPNTGELFF
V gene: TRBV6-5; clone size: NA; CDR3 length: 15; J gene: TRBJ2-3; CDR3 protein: CASALGRTSTDTQYF
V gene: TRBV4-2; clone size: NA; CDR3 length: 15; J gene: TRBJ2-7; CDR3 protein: CASSTGTAGANEQYF
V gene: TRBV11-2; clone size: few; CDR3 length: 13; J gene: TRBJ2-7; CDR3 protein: CASSADTSDEQYF
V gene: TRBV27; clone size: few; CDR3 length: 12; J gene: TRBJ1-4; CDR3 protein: CASSLSGGRLFF
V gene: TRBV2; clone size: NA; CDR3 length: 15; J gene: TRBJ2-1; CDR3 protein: CASRVPSGMYNEQFF
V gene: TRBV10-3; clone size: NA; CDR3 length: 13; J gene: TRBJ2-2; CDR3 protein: CAISQGLAGELFF
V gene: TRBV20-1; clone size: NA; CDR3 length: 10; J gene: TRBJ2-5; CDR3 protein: CSAFRGVEYF
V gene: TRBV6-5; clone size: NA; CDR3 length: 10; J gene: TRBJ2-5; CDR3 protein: CASSLVGQYF
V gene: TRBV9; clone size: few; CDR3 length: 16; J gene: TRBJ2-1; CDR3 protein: CASSDSGKGSYNEQFF
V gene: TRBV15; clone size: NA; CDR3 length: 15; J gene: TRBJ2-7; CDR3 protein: CATSRTGTGGQEQYF
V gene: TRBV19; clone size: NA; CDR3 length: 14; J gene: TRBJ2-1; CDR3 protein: CASSPGGRYNEQFF
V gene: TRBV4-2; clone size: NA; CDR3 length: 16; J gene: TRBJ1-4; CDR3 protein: CASSQGGGGDNEKLFF
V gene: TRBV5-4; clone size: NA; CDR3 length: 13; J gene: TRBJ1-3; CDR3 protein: CASSPDRGNTIYF